One and the same sample provided the 20 T cell receptor beta chains below, sequenced in a study of radiation and T cells in renal cell carcinoma. Time point described: blood 2 weeks post-SBRT. Treatment here: 15 Gy SBRT to primary tumor, nephrectomy 4 weeks later. TCRdb's copy holds only in-frame clones and misses some; the assay was immunoSEQ multiplex PCR. Among around 76,000 clones listed, more than 75% were seen once. The specimen comprised blood, sampled from a patient whose treatment included radiotherapy and nephrectomy. Receptors originate from a man in his fifties or sixties with renal cell carcinoma.

This chain uses TRBV28 with TRBJ2-3; D is perhaps TRBD2 (5 bases). The CDR3 runs to 15 residues. The ends were cut back, 4 bases at V and 4 bases at J, with 15 bases in the middle. Germline lookup yields CDR1 MDHEN and CDR2 SYDVKM. CDR3 nucleotides: TGTGCCAGCAGTTCTCAGGCGGGTTGGGCAGATACGCAGTATTTT. Translation: CASSSQAGWADTQYF.

The V gene is TRBV9, the J gene TRBJ1-1, with D tentatively TRBD1 (5 bases). CDR1 is SGDLS, CDR2 YYNGEE, per germline. V dropped 1 base and J dropped 1 base, with 14 bases sitting between them. The CDR3 length is 16 residues. The CDR3, as DNA: TGTGCCAGCAGCGTACCCTCCGGGGCGGCGAACACTGAAGCTTTCTTT. As protein: CASSVPSGAANTEAFF.

V and J are TRBV10-3 and TRBJ2-7, with 9 bases identical to TRBD2. Trimming cost V 4 bases and J 4 bases; bases outside gene matches: 11. Germline-derived CDR1 and CDR2 are ENHRY and SYGVKD. The CDR3 spans 16 residues. The CDR3 DNA reads as TGTGCCATCAGTGGAAGGGGGCTAGCGGGATCATACGAGCAGTACTTC. Translated: CAISGRGLAGSYEQYF.

The chain is built from TRBV20-1 and TRBJ2-7; a possible D gene is TRBD2 (5 bases). Germline V CDR1 and CDR2: DFQATT, SNEGSKA (reference sequence). V was trimmed by 6 bases and J by 2 bases, leaving 8 bases between them. The CDR3 spans 11 residues. DNA for the CDR3: TGCAGTGCCACCGGGGCCTACGAGCAGTACTTC. This codes for CSATGAYEQYF.

The CDR3 DNA follows: TGTGCCAGCAGCACCCCCCGTAGGTCACAGGGGAACACCGGGGAGCTGTTTTTT. It is translated as CASSTPRRSQGNTGELFF. The rearrangement uses TRBV9 and TRBJ2-2, with D perhaps matching TRBD1 (6 bases). CDR1 and CDR2 (germline): SGDLS, YYNGEE. This CDR3 spans 18 amino acids. V lost 4 bases, J lost 1 base, and 20 bases lay in between.

V gene TRBV7-2 combines with J gene TRBJ1-2; D not resolved. Trimming shortened V by 5 bases and J by 5 bases, and 9 bases separated the two germline ends. The CDR3 is made up of 12 amino acids. Per germline, CDR1 SGHTA and CDR2 FQGNSA. The CDR3 DNA is TGTGCCAGCAGCCCTTCGAAGTATGGCTACACCTTC. The encoded protein is CASSPSKYGYTF.

This clone was observed a single time. This chain uses TRBV28 with TRBJ1-2; D remains ambiguous. Per germline, CDR1 MDHEN and CDR2 SYDVKM. CDR3 size: 11 residues. The V end lost 6 bases, the J end lost 8 bases, and 10 bases lay between the germline ends. The CDR3 bases are TGTGCCAGCAGCACCGGGGAAGGCTACACCTTC. Translation gives CASSTGEGYTF.

The gene calls are TRBV7-8 and TRBJ2-1; D call uncertain. Looked up from germline, CDR1 is SGHVS and CDR2 is FQNEAQ. V was shortened by 5 bases and J by 10 bases, with 15 bases between the two germline ends. This CDR3 comprises 13 residues. In DNA form, the CDR3 reads TGTGCCAGCAGCATCGGATCAGGAAGGGAGCAGTTCTTC. This codes for CASSIGSGREQFF.

The rearrangement joins TRBV9 to TRBJ1-2, with D unresolved. This CDR3 region has 13 residues. Germline CDR1 is SGDLS and CDR2 is YYNGEE. Deletions cut 4 bases from V and 4 bases from J, with 11 bases between. CDR3 sequence reads: CASSPDEGYGYTF. In DNA, the CDR3 is TGTGCCAGCAGCCCCGACGAGGGCTATGGCTACACCTTC. The full variable domain, completed using reference TRBV9 and TRBJ1-2, is DSGVTQTPKHLITATGQRVTLRCSPRSGDLSVYWYQQSLDQGLQFLIQYYNGEERAKGNILERFSAQQFPDLHSELNLSSLELGDSALYFCASSPDEGYGYTFGSGTRLTVV.

This clone was observed once. J is TRBJ2-2 and V is TRBV6-5; 7 bases agree with TRBD1. The CDR3 length is 14 residues. The germline gives CDR1 MNHEY, CDR2 SVGAGI. V was clipped by 6 bases and J by 2 bases; unmatched bases: 3. The CDR3 here is CASSGTANTGELFF. Written as DNA, the CDR3 is TGTGCCAGCAGCGGGACAGCTAACACCGGGGAGCTGTTTTTT.

The chain has TRBV19 and TRBJ2-7, with 7 positions matching TRBD2. Losses at the gene ends were 5 bases for V and 4 bases for J; bases not matched to a gene: 2. Germline loops: CDR1 LNHDA, CDR2 SQIVND (reference sequence). This CDR3 region has 12 residues. The CDR3 DNA sequence: TGTGCCAGTAGTGGGAGGGGATACGAGCAGTACTTC. Translating gives CASSGRGYEQYF.

This clone turned up a few times. The V call is TRBV25-1, the J call TRBJ2-3, with TRBD2 matching over 12 bases. The J segment lost 3 bases and the V segment lost 5 bases, leaving 3 bases of the junction unmatched. The germline V gene encodes CDR1 MGHDK and CDR2 SYGVNS. The CDR3 runs 15 residues. The CDR3 here is CASSKTSGSTDTQYF. The CDR3 nucleotides read TGTGCCAGCAGTAAGACTAGCGGGAGTACAGATACGCAGTATTTT.

This chain connects TRBV5-1 to TRBJ1-1, with D unclear. The CDR3 extends over 12 amino acids. Germline V CDR1 and CDR2: SGHRS, YFSETQ. Trimming took 4 bases from V and 4 from J, leaving 8 bases between them. As DNA, the CDR3 is TGCGCCAGCAGCACCGGCGGCACTGAAGCTTTCTTT. Amino acids: CASSTGGTEAFF.

The V gene is TRBV28, the J gene TRBJ1-1; no firm D call. Trimming took 3 bases from V and 4 from J, leaving 15 bases between them. Germline CDR1 is MDHEN and CDR2 is SYDVKM. CDR3 size: 15 residues. CDR3 nucleotides: TGTGCCAGCAGTTTTGCGGGCTGGGAGGGCACTGAAGCTTTCTTT. Encoded protein: CASSFAGWEGTEAFF.

The genes are TRBV5-1 and TRBJ2-3; TRBD1 is a possible D gene (5 bases). With 6 bases removed from V and 2 bases from J, the gap between germline ends came to 13 bases. CDR1 is SGHRS, CDR2 YFSETQ, per germline. This CDR3 comprises 14 residues. CDR3 residues: CASTTQGYTDTQYF. The CDR3 DNA reads as TGCGCCAGCACTACCCAGGGTTACACAGATACGCAGTATTTT.

V gene TRBV19 combines with J gene TRBJ2-7, with D perhaps assigned TRBD1 or TRBD2 (5 bases each). This CDR3 has 13 residues. Per the germline V gene, CDR1 is LNHDA and CDR2 is SQIVND (reference sequence). Trimming pared 3 bases from V and 3 bases from J, leaving 9 bases between. CDR3 region: CASSIGADYEQYF. The CDR3 DNA reads TGTGCCAGTAGTATCGGGGCTGACTACGAGCAGTACTTC. The full variable domain, its missing parts supplied by reference TRBV19 and TRBJ2-7, is DGGITQSPKYLFRKEGQNVTLSCEQNLNHDAMYWYRQDPGQGLRLIYYSQIVNDFQKGDIAEGYSVSREKKESFPLTVTSAQKNPTAFYLCASSIGADYEQYFGPGTRLTVT.

The rearrangement links TRBV7-6 to TRBJ2-5, with 7 positions matching TRBD2. The CDR3 covers 15 residues. The trim removed 0 bases at V and 4 bases at J, leaving 5 bases unmatched. The V gene's germline CDR1 is SGHVS and CDR2 FNYEAQ. The CDR3 loop is CASSLARPSGETQYF. DNA for the CDR3: TGTGCCAGCAGCTTAGCGAGGCCTAGCGGAGAGACCCAGTACTTC.

V and J are TRBV5-1 and TRBJ1-2; the D is unclear. Germline V lookup: CDR1 SGHRS, CDR2 YFSETQ. The CDR3 has 14 residues. Trimming removed 4 bases from V and 4 bases from J, with 14 bases in between. The CDR3 protein is CASSPRPEGYGYTF. The CDR3 nucleotides read TGCGCCAGCAGCCCCCGACCAGAAGGCTATGGCTACACCTTC.

The rearrangement joins TRBV6-6 to TRBJ1-5; a weak D match, TRBD1 (5 bases). The CDR3 is 14 amino acids. Germline V gene sequence: CDR1 MNHNY, CDR2 SVGAGI (reference sequence). Trimming removed 6 bases from V and 2 bases from J, with 11 bases in between. This CDR3 is CASRTGDRNQPQHF. The CDR3 DNA sequence: TGTGCCAGCAGAACAGGCGATCGCAATCAGCCCCAGCATTTT.

Details on this clone: The sample contains more than one DNA sequence encoding this CDR3. This chain uses TRBV5-6 with TRBJ2-1; 8 bases are shared with TRBD1. Germline lookup yields CDR1 SGHDT and CDR2 YYEEEE. This CDR3 spans 16 amino acids. Trimming at V came to 0 bases and at J to 6 bases, leaving 8 bases not matched to a gene. The CDR3 spells CASSLVLAGGFNEQFF. CDR3 DNA sequence: TGTGCCAGCAGCTTGGTCTTGGCAGGGGGCTTCAATGAGCAGTTCTTC.